This is a list of T cell receptor beta chains from one sample in a study of T cell clonotyping in hematopoietic cell transplantation. Generated by immunoSEQ multiplex PCR, the TCRdb table keeps only in-frame clones and is missing some. There are approximately 5,400 clones in the sample; around 78% occur only once, and about an eighth lies in the top ten. This specimen was peripheral blood mononuclear cells, taken 30 days after allogeneic stem cell transplant. These receptor sequences come from a male patient aged 60 to 75 who had an allogeneic stem cell transplant from an unrelated donor, so the T cells may come from the graft donor. Some clones in this sample may be carry-over from other donors' samples. The CDR3 runs from the conserved cysteine through the conserved F or W. D genes are given only for firm matches. Size values are once, few and many counts, or a class for expanded clones, and some rows have none.

CASTGRVADTDTQYF	TGTGCCAGCACCGGACGGGTAGCGGATACAGATACGCAGTATTTT	-	TRBV25-1	TRBJ2-3	-
CASSLGGGQPQHF	TGTGCCAGCAGCTTGGGAGGGGGACAGCCCCAGCATTTT	few	TRBV11-2	TRBJ1-5	-
CASSSYRGPVDYEQYF	TGTGCCAGCAGCTCTTACAGGGGTCCAGTAGATTACGAGCAGTACTTC	few	TRBV6-6	TRBJ2-7	TRBD1
CASSRGSYNEQFF	TGTGCCAGCAGCAGGGGGTCCTACAATGAGCAGTTCTTC	-	TRBV25-1	TRBJ2-1	TRBD1
CASSVDRDGGELFF	TGTGCCAGTAGTGTGGACAGGGACGGGGGGGAGCTGTTTTTT	-	TRBV19	TRBJ2-2	TRBD1
CASSLGGGADTQYF	TGCGCCAGCAGCTTGGGCGGGGGAGCAGATACGCAGTATTTT	once	TRBV5-1	TRBJ2-3	TRBD2
CASSQESNRGSYEQYF	TGCGCCAGCAGCCAAGAATCAAACAGGGGGTCCTACGAGCAGTACTTC	-	TRBV4-3	TRBJ2-7	TRBD1
CASSYAGTEAFF	TGTGCCAGCAGTTACGCGGGCACTGAAGCTTTCTTT	-	TRBV6-6	TRBJ1-1	-
CASSTTGAYEQYF	TGTGCCAGTAGTACGACAGGGGCCTACGAGCAGTACTTC	-	TRBV19	TRBJ2-7	TRBD1
CASSPGTGGDEQYF	TGTGCCAGCAGCCCCGGGACAGGGGGGGACGAGCAGTACTTC	few	TRBV6-4	TRBJ2-7	TRBD1
CASSLASVEEQYF	TGTGCCAGCAGCTTGGCCTCTGTAGAGGAGCAGTACTTC	-	TRBV5-4	TRBJ2-7	-
CASSLPGQGNTEAFF	TGCGCCAGCAGCTTGCCGGGACAGGGGAACACTGAAGCTTTCTTT	-	TRBV5-1	TRBJ1-1	TRBD1
CAISESQVGNQPQHF	TGTGCCATCAGTGAGTCTCAGGTAGGCAATCAGCCCCAGCATTTT	few	TRBV10-3	TRBJ1-5	-
CASSYGPGTVEQYF	TGTGCCAGCAGTTACGGGCCAGGGACAGTTGAGCAGTACTTC	large	TRBV6-5	TRBJ2-7	TRBD1
CASSLVGVQETQYF	TGTGCCAGCAGTCTCGTGGGGGTCCAAGAGACCCAGTACTTC	-	TRBV25-1	TRBJ2-5	-
CASSLGRDSEAFF	TGTGCCAGCAGCTTAGGAAGGGACAGTGAAGCTTTCTTT	few	TRBV13	TRBJ1-1	TRBD1
CASSTVLLNEAFF	TGTGCCAGCAGTACCGTACTTCTCAATGAAGCTTTCTTT	-	TRBV27	TRBJ1-1	-
CASSSPGTGIYEQYF	TGTGCCAGTAGTTCTCCCGGGACAGGGATCTACGAGCAGTACTTC	-	TRBV19	TRBJ2-7	TRBD1
CASSSRSLTDSPGNTIYF	TGTGCCAGCAGCTCCCGTTCCTTGACCGATTCCCCTGGAAACACCATATATTTT	-	TRBV7-9	TRBJ1-3	-
CASSVGRGSGEAFF	TGTGCCAGCAGCGTAGGAAGGGGGTCGGGTGAAGCTTTCTTT	-	TRBV9	TRBJ1-1	-
CSVTAGTGLTGELFF	TGCAGCGTGACGGCCGGGACAGGACTCACCGGGGAGCTGTTTTTT	-	TRBV29-1	TRBJ2-2	TRBD1
CASSYSTGGVNTEAFF	TGTGCCAGCAGTTACTCCACGGGAGGGGTGAACACTGAAGCTTTCTTT	-	TRBV6-5	TRBJ1-1	-
CAIRGQGLSGYTF	TGTGCCATCAGGGGACAGGGTCTAAGTGGCTACACCTTC	once	TRBV10-3	TRBJ1-2	TRBD1
CASRGSVLRAGELFF	TGTGCCAGCCGAGGTTCTGTGCTGAGAGCCGGGGAGCTGTTTTTT	-	TRBV6-5	TRBJ2-2	-
CASSINGNTEAFF	TGTGCCAGTAGTATTAACGGGAACACTGAAGCTTTCTTT	-	TRBV19	TRBJ1-1	-
CASRPNRDSYGYTF	TGTGCCAGCAGACCCAACCGGGACAGCTATGGCTACACCTTC	few	TRBV6-5	TRBJ1-2	TRBD1
CASSSLDSTEAFF	TGTGCCAGCAGCTCCTTGGACAGCACTGAAGCTTTCTTT	-	TRBV5-6	TRBJ1-1	-
CAWRDTGQLLQWTPLHF	TGTGCCTGGAGGGATACTGGACAGCTCCTGCAGTGGACACCCCTCCACTTT	-	TRBV30	TRBJ1-6	-
CASSLDLRSGNTIYF	TGCGCCAGCAGCTTGGACTTACGCTCTGGAAACACCATATATTTT	few	TRBV5-1	TRBJ1-3	-
CASSPDRGPLGEAFF	TGCGCCAGCAGCCCTGACAGGGGGCCTCTGGGTGAAGCTTTCTTT	once	TRBV4-1	TRBJ1-1	TRBD1
CASGRDRRKGATNEKLFF	TGTGCCAGCGGACGGGACAGGAGAAAGGGGGCAACTAATGAAAAACTGTTTTTT	-	TRBV27	TRBJ1-4	TRBD1
CASSVSGPYEQYF	TGTGCCAGCAGTGTGTCGGGGCCCTACGAGCAGTACTTC	-	TRBV27	TRBJ2-7	-
CSVLGAEAFF	TGCAGCGTTCTCGGGGCAGAAGCTTTCTTT	few	TRBV29-1	TRBJ1-1	-
CASSLERANSYEQYF	TGCGCCAGCAGCTTAGAGCGGGCAAATTCCTACGAGCAGTACTTC	-	TRBV5-1	TRBJ2-7	-
CSVQRGGAGTGELFF	TGCAGCGTCCAGCGAGGGGGCGCGGGCACCGGGGAGCTGTTTTTT	-	TRBV29-1	TRBJ2-2	TRBD1
CASKSNPGGRVDEQYF	TGTGCCAGCAAATCAAATCCAGGGGGCAGGGTCGACGAGCAGTACTTC	-	TRBV2	TRBJ2-7	TRBD1
CASSGGGGAYNEQFF	TGTGCCAGCAGCGGGGGAGGGGGGGCCTACAATGAGCAGTTCTTC	few	TRBV9	TRBJ2-1	-